This record covers a single T cell receptor beta chain. The target antigen is unknown. All patients had early-stage hepatocellular carcinoma and were untreated before surgical resection. Sequencing used immunoSEQ multiplex PCR; TCRdb keeps in-frame clones, though not all of them. The sample has just over 20,000 clones, approximately 70% seen once. The data belong to a study of intratumoral heterogeneity in liver cancer. In the study overall: The median patient age was 63 years, and most were male. Study-level points and caveats: A noted limitation was under-sampling of tumor-infiltrating lymphocytes.

This CDR3 has 15 amino acids. Germline CDR1 SEHNR, CDR2 FQNEAQ (reference sequence). V lost 5 bases and J lost 0; bases outside the gene matches: 4. The V and J genes are TRBV7-9 and TRBJ1-1, with 9 bases identical to TRBD1. This specimen consisted of tumor-adjacent normal tissue, obtained before any cancer treatment. This clonotype originated in a woman in her 70s with hepatocellular carcinoma. The DNA of the CDR3 is TGTGCCAGCAGCACAGGGGGCGGCATGAACACTGAAGCTTTCTTT. This gives the protein CASSTGGGMNTEAFF.